These 8 T cell receptor beta chains were sequenced from one sample in a study of human T cells and chemical hapten exposure. Time point of the sample: patch test 3, about 24 weeks after DPC sensitization. The treatment denotes: therapeutic diphenylcyclopropenone sensitization with weekly scalp DPC. One entry per CDR3 protein results from TCRdb running MiXCR on the RACE reads. The sample consists of some 110,000 distinct CDR3 sequences, 11% of them appearing once. Specimen: whole blood, collected in connection with sensitization to the hapten diphenylcyclopropenone (DPC). These receptors all come from a woman between 45 and 60 years old with alopecia areata. Some clones in this sample may be carry-over from other donors' samples.

In this sample, this clonotype turned up many times. This chain connects TRBV5-4 to TRBJ2-6; 10 nucleotides line up with TRBD1. Trimming at V came to 4 bases and at J to 0 bases, leaving 10 bases not matched to a gene. Germline V gives CDR1 SGHNT, CDR2 YYREEE (reference sequence). This CDR3 is built from 19 residues. CDR3 residues: CASSRPGQGIVSGANVLTF. The CDR3 DNA reads TGTGCCAGCAGCCGGCCGGGACAGGGGATAGTCTCTGGGGCCAACGTCCTGACTTTC.

In DNA form, the CDR3 reads TGTGCCAGCAGCCCCGAGCGGGGACCTTCCTACGAGCAGTACTTC. Its protein product is CASSPERGPSYEQYF. V is TRBV9 and J is TRBJ2-7; 7 nucleotides line up with TRBD2. In germline, CDR1 is SGDLS, CDR2 YYNGEE. This CDR3 region has 15 residues. Germline trimming cut 4 bases from V and 1 base from J; bases unmatched to any gene: 8.

This clonotype was counted between two and nine times. The chain has TRBV10-3 and TRBJ2-7; D is ambiguous. The germline CDR1 and CDR2 sequences are ENHRY and SYGVKD. V was shortened by 0 bases and J by 7 bases, with 7 bases between the two germline ends. The CDR3 is 12 amino acids. As DNA, the CDR3 is TGTGCCATCAGTGAGTCTGCTAGTGAGCAGTACTTC. Amino acids: CAISESASEQYF.

The CDR3 sequence: CASSEGQSNTPQHF. The CDR3 nucleotides are TGTGCCAGCAGTGAGGGACAGAGCAATACGCCCCAGCATTTT. This chain joins TRBV2 and TRBJ1-5; 7 nucleotides agree with TRBD1. The germline gives CDR1 SNHLY, CDR2 FYNNEI. V dropped 3 bases and J dropped 9; count of bases not matched to a gene: 8. CDR3 length: 14 amino acids. Variable domain in full (rest from reference TRBV2 and TRBJ1-5): EPEVTQTPSHQVTQMGQEVILRCVPISNHLYFYWYRQILGQKVEFLVSFYNNEISEKSEIFDDQFSVERPDGSNFTLKIRSTKLEDSAMYFCASSEGQSNTPQHFGDGTRLSIL.

This clonotype was seen a few times. The V and J genes are TRBV7-9 and TRBJ2-5, with TRBD2 identical over 9 bases. The CDR3 totals 15 residues. Trimming cost V 2 bases and J 6 bases; bases outside gene matches: 7. CDR1 is SEHNR and CDR2 is FQNEAQ in the germline V gene (reference sequence). Here the CDR3 DNA reads TGTGCCAGCAGCTTAATTGGCGGGACTAGCAAGACCCAGTACTTC. Its protein is CASSLIGGTSKTQYF.

In its sample, this clonotype was seen a few times. This sequence joins TRBV21-1 and TRBJ2-3; the table's D gene call, TRBD1, was not cross checked with the DNA. TRBV21-1 is a listed pseudogene. The CDR3 runs to 15 residues. Here the CDR3 DNA reads TGTGCCAGCAGCCAGAGCGGGACAGGGGCGGATACGCAGTATTTT. It codes for CASSQSGTGADTQYF.

The chain joins TRBV29-1 to TRBJ2-1; 8 bases align to TRBD2. This CDR3 region has 16 residues. CDR1 is SQVTM and CDR2 is ANQGSEA in the germline V gene. V was pared by 4 bases and J by 1 base, with 9 bases of the junction left unmatched. The CDR3 reads CSVVGTSGSSYNEQFF. The CDR3 nucleotides read TGCAGCGTTGTCGGTACAAGCGGGAGTTCCTACAATGAGCAGTTCTTC.

This clonotype has just a few counts. V gene TRBV7-7 combines with J gene TRBJ1-4; a possible D gene is TRBD1 (5 bases). Trimming pared 1 base from V and 3 bases from J, leaving 12 bases between. The CDR3 sequence is 16 residues long. From germline, CDR1 is SSHAT and CDR2 FNYEAQ (reference sequence). Here the CDR3 DNA reads TGTGCCAGCAGCTTAGGGAGGGGCGAGGCTAATGAAAAACTGTTTTTT. Protein: CASSLGRGEANEKLFF.